The 4 T cell receptor beta chains reported below all come from one sample, sequenced in a study of human T cells and chemical hapten exposure. TCRdb re-derived calls from the RACE reads in MiXCR, one entry per CDR3 protein. The sample lists 89,000 or so distinct CDR3 sequences, around 7% seen once, with about 1.5% in the top ten. Regarding time point: patch test 2, 6 weeks after DPC sensitization. Treatment described: therapeutic diphenylcyclopropenone sensitization with weekly scalp DPC. The specimen was whole blood, collected in connection with sensitization to the hapten diphenylcyclopropenone (DPC). These receptor sequences come from a woman between 25 and 40 years old with alopecia areata. Some clones in this sample may be carry-over from other donors' samples.

The chain recombines TRBV12-3 or TRBV12-4 with TRBJ1-3; possible D gene TRBD1, 5 bases. The V end lost 2 bases, the J end lost 7 bases, and 18 bases lay between the germline ends. The CDR3 has 16 amino acids. In nucleotides, the CDR3 is TGTGCCAGCAGTTTAAAGGGGTCGAGACTCGGGAACACCATATATTTT. This sequence encodes CASSLKGSRLGNTIYF.

Concerning this clonotype: This may be a read error, as it is one base from a much larger clone. V usage is TRBV12-3 or TRBV12-4 and J usage is TRBJ1-5; perhaps TRBD1 as D (6 bases). The CDR3 spans 17 residues. CDR3 protein: CASSYQFSGTYYLPKHF. The CDR3 DNA reads TGTGCCAGCAGTTACCAATTTTCCGGGACATATTACCTGCCCAAGCATTTT.

This clonotype has at least ten counts. V gene TRBV6-5 combines with J gene TRBJ2-5; TRBD1 matches at 7 bases. Germline trimming cut 2 bases from V and 3 bases from J; bases unmatched to any gene: 6. Germline-derived CDR1 and CDR2 are MNHEY and SVGAGI. The CDR3 consists of 15 residues. Here the CDR3 reads CASSYIYDREETQYF. CDR3 bases: TGTGCCAGCAGTTACATTTATGACAGGGAAGAGACCCAGTACTTC.

This clonotype came up many times. V usage is TRBV5-5 and J usage is TRBJ1-3; no clear D. This CDR3 region has 14 residues. The V end lost 5 bases, the J end lost 2 bases, and 11 bases lay between the germline ends. CDR1 is SGHKS, CDR2 YYEKEE, per germline (reference sequence). The CDR3 reads CASRPPGTGNTIYF. The CDR3 region has the DNA TGTGCCAGCAGACCCCCCGGGACTGGAAACACCATATATTTT.